This T cell receptor (beta chain) is drawn from a study of cytomegalovirus exposure and HLA in healthy donors. On the study more broadly: Earlier results showed 120 million or so unique TCR beta sequences derived from roughly 200 million T cells. Study observations and caveats: Later on, analysis showed that most CMV-associated TCR beta chains appeared to be HLA-restricted. Researchers reportedly found TCR beta sequences accurately predicted most subjects' HLA-A and HLA-B alleles. Previous analysis showed most TCR beta V segments were productive about 87% or about 30% of the time.

Of note for this clone: Its target is not known.

Germline-derived CDR1 and CDR2 are MNHEY and SMNVEV (reference sequence). V lost 7 bases and J lost 8; bases outside the gene matches: 9. CDR3 length equals 16 residues. The PCR ran on 60 Vbeta and 13 Jbeta primers. Sequencing was performed with immunoSEQ multiplex PCR; in TCRdb, only in-frame clones are kept and a portion is missing. The data contain about 180,000 clones, roughly 80% of them singletons. The source is a woman between 45 and 65 years old in good health and CMV-seronegative. Material for sequencing was PBMCs. V and J are TRBV27 and TRBJ2-1; TRBD2 agrees at 15 bases. The CDR3 sequence is CASTLLGLAGGDEQFF. CDR3 coding DNA: TGTGCCAGCACCCTGCTGGGACTAGCGGGAGGAGATGAGCAGTTCTTC.